Shown below are 27 T cell receptor beta chains from a single sample sequenced in a study of identical twins. TCRdb passed the 5' RACE reads through MiXCR, listing each CDR3 protein once. Here the sample spans fewer than 450,000 distinct CDR3 sequences, roughly 9% being singletons. The sequenced sample was naive T cells sorted from blood. The receptors stem from a woman between 50 and 59 years old in good health.

This chain links TRBV6-2 or TRBV6-3 with TRBJ2-2; D is tentatively TRBD1 or TRBD2 (5 bases each). V was clipped by 5 bases and J by 5 bases, with 21 bases between them. CDR3 length: 17 residues. Looked up from germline, CDR1 is MNHEY and CDR2 is SVGEGT. The CDR3 DNA reads as TGTGCCAGCAGTCCGTACCCAACAGGTGGGAGAACCGGGGAGCTGTTTTTT. The encoded protein is CASSPYPTGGRTGELFF.

This rearrangement joins TRBV20-1 to TRBJ2-7, with no clear D. V lost 1 base to trimming and J lost 5 bases, with 15 bases between them. The CDR3 is 14 amino acids. The germline gives CDR1 DFQATT, CDR2 SNEGSKA (reference sequence). CDR3 nucleotide sequence: TGCAGTGCTAGAGGGCGTGAAGACTTGGACGAGCAGTACGTC. This sequence encodes CSARGREDLDEQYV.

At least ten counts were recorded for this clonotype. The chain uses TRBV10-3 and TRBJ1-5, with 8 bases fitting TRBD1. CDR3 length: 13 amino acids. Per germline, CDR1 ENHRY and CDR2 SYGVKD. Trimming cost V 10 bases and J 6 bases; bases outside gene matches: 8. The CDR3 region is CATQGQGGQPQHF. CDR3 DNA sequence: TGTGCCACCCAAGGACAGGGCGGTCAGCCCCAGCATTTT.

This clonotype was found many times. The V and J genes are TRBV29-1 and TRBJ2-7, with D hard to call. Germline V gene data show CDR1 as SQVTM and CDR2 as ANQGSEA. Between the trimmed V and J ends, which lost 2 bases and 3 bases, there was a span of 11 bases. This CDR3 region has 13 residues. The CDR3: CSVETASRYEQYF. The CDR3 DNA reads TGCAGCGTTGAAACTGCTTCCCGCTACGAGCAGTACTTC.

In this sample, this clonotype turned up a few times. The genes are TRBV7-2 and TRBJ2-1, with D hard to call. The germline CDR1 and CDR2 sequences are SGHTA and FQGNSA. V dropped 5 bases and J dropped 4 bases, with 9 bases sitting between them. The CDR3 runs 13 residues. CDR3 coding DNA: TGTGCCAGCAGCCCTTGGGATTACAATGAGCAGTTCTTC. Protein sequence: CASSPWDYNEQFF.

This clonotype was observed at least ten times. V is TRBV6-6 and J is TRBJ2-7, with D possibly TRBD1 on 5 matching bases. The CDR3 has 16 amino acids. Between the trimmed V and J ends, which lost 4 bases and 5 bases, there was a span of 21 bases. Germline V lookup: CDR1 MNHNY, CDR2 SVGAGI (reference sequence). The CDR3 DNA follows: TGTGCCAGCAGTTTCCCCATATACCATTCAGGGCACGAGCAGTACGTC. It translates to CASSFPIYHSGHEQYV.

The CDR3 is CATSTLNTEAFF. In nucleotides, the CDR3 is TGTGCCACCAGCACTTTGAACACTGAAGCTTTCTTT. This chain links TRBV15 with TRBJ1-1; D is unclear. The CDR3 totals 12 residues. Per the germline V gene, CDR1 is LNHNV and CDR2 is YYDKDF (reference sequence). V lost 4 bases and J 0 bases, leaving 3 bases between the germline ends.

The chain links TRBV24-1 to TRBJ2-1; D perhaps matches TRBD2 (5 bases). V lost 1 base to trimming and J lost 7 bases, with 13 bases between them. Germline V CDR1 and CDR2: KGHDR, SFDVKD. CDR3 length equals 15 residues. The CDR3 here is CATSDFHSTTNEQFF. CDR3 in DNA: TGTGCCACCAGTGATTTCCACTCGACTACAAATGAGCAGTTCTTC.

The CDR3, as DNA: TGCGCCAGCAGCCAAGGACTAGCGGGCTTGGCAGATACGCAGTATTTT. Translation gives CASSQGLAGLADTQYF. This chain joins TRBV5-1 and TRBJ2-3, with 11 bases matching TRBD2. The CDR3 length is 16 residues. The J segment lost 4 bases and the V segment lost 4 bases, leaving 8 bases of the junction unmatched. The germline gives CDR1 SGHRS, CDR2 YFSETQ. Filled out from reference TRBV5-1 and TRBJ2-3, the complete variable domain reads KAGVTQTPRYLIKTRGQQVTLSCSPISGHRSVSWYQQTPGQGLQFLFEYFSETQRNKGNFPGRFSGRQFSNSRSEMNVSTLELGDSALYLCASSQGLAGLADTQYFGPGTRLTVL.

V and J are TRBV10-3 and TRBJ2-7; a weak D match, TRBD1 (6 bases). Germline V gene data show CDR1 as ENHRY and CDR2 as SYGVKD. Trimming took off 1 base at V and 2 bases at J, with 15 bases between the two ends. There are 16 residues in the CDR3. CDR3 sequence: CAISEFLDSVAYEQYF. In nucleotides, the CDR3 is TGTGCCATCAGTGAGTTTTTGGACAGCGTGGCCTACGAGCAGTACTTC.

This clonotype appeared many times. The V gene is TRBV6-5, the J gene TRBJ2-1; no firm D call. The CDR3 runs 13 residues. Per the germline V gene, CDR1 is MNHEY and CDR2 is SVGAGI. Trimming stripped 4 bases from V and 4 bases from J, with 8 bases between. CDR3 residues: CASSLALYNEQFF. The DNA for the CDR3 is TGTGCCAGCAGTTTGGCTCTTTACAATGAGCAGTTCTTC.

There are many counts of this clonotype. This sequence joins TRBV7-9 and TRBJ2-2, with D hard to call. V lost 3 bases, J lost 2 bases, and 4 bases lay in between. Germline V lookup: CDR1 SEHNR, CDR2 FQNEAQ (reference sequence). This CDR3 region has 13 residues. The CDR3 region is CASSFTNTGELFF. In nucleotides, the CDR3 is TGTGCCAGCAGCTTCACAAACACCGGGGAGCTGTTTTTT.

V gene TRBV7-7 combines with J gene TRBJ2-5; D is possibly TRBD2 (6 bases). This CDR3 contains 13 residues. V lost 5 bases and J lost 2, with 9 bases in between. CDR1 and CDR2 from the germline V gene are SSHAT and FNYEAQ (reference sequence). The CDR3: CASSAGRQETQYF. CDR3 coding DNA: TGTGCCAGCAGCGCAGGGAGGCAAGAGACCCAGTACTTC.

This clonotype occurred many times. The chain links TRBV5-5 to TRBJ2-2; D uncertain. V was pared by 2 bases and J by 6 bases, with 5 bases between. This CDR3 is 12 amino acids long. Germline CDR1 reads SGHKS; CDR2 reads YYEKEE (reference sequence). The CDR3 bases are TGTGCCAGCAGCTTAGGATCCGGGGAGCTGTTTTTT. Its translation: CASSLGSGELFF.

The CDR3 sequence is CASSRRGGTIETQYF. CDR3 sequence (DNA): TGCGCCAGCAGCCGCCGCGGGGGAACGATAGAGACCCAGTACTTC. The chain has TRBV5-1 and TRBJ2-5, with TRBD2 matching 7 bases. The germline CDR1 and CDR2 sequences are SGHRS and YFSETQ. This CDR3 has 15 amino acids. J was trimmed by 4 bases and V by 4 bases; bases with no gene match: 10.

This clonotype was counted many times. The chain combines TRBV5-1 with TRBJ2-3; 7 bases are a match to TRBD2. The CDR3 is 14 amino acids. The V gene end was trimmed by 0 bases and the J gene end by 4 bases; junction bases not matched to a gene: 2. Germline V lookup: CDR1 SGHRS, CDR2 YFSETQ. CDR3 sequence (DNA): TGCGCCAGCAGCTTGGCTAGCGGAGCAGATACGCAGTATTTT. It specifies CASSLASGADTQYF. The full variable domain, in which reference TRBV5-1 and TRBJ2-3 provide the parts outside the CDR3, is KAGVTQTPRYLIKTRGQQVTLSCSPISGHRSVSWYQQTPGQGLQFLFEYFSETQRNKGNFPGRFSGRQFSNSRSEMNVSTLELGDSALYLCASSLASGADTQYFGPGTRLTVL.

CDR3 region: CASTALRTGPSEQYV. DNA for the CDR3: TGTGCCAGCACTGCACTGCGGACAGGCCCATCCGAGCAGTACGTC. V and J are TRBV27 and TRBJ2-7; 7 nucleotides align to TRBD1. CDR3 length equals 15 residues. The J segment lost 6 bases and the V segment lost 7 bases, leaving 15 bases of the junction unmatched. CDR1 MNHEY and CDR2 SMNVEV come from the germline V gene (reference sequence).

The table lists this clonotype with a few counts. V and J are TRBV5-5 and TRBJ2-1; 13 bases are a match to TRBD2. Germline V gene lookup returns CDR1 SGHKS and CDR2 YYEKEE (reference sequence). The J segment lost 5 bases and the V segment lost 4 bases, leaving 6 bases of the junction unmatched. CDR3 length: 16 residues. The CDR3 is CASSQQGLAGHNEQFF. CDR3 DNA: TGTGCCAGCAGCCAACAGGGACTAGCGGGACACAATGAGCAGTTCTTC.

V usage is TRBV20-1 and J usage is TRBJ2-1; weak D call: TRBD2 (7 bases). Deletions cut 0 bases from V and 5 bases from J, with 14 bases between. Germline lookup yields CDR1 DFQATT and CDR2 SNEGSKA (reference sequence). The CDR3 length is 15 residues. The CDR3 DNA reads TGCAGTGCTAGAGATAGGGGGAGGGCAGACAATGAGCAGTTCTTC. Residues: CSARDRGRADNEQFF.

V gene TRBV7-6 combines with J gene TRBJ2-7, with D perhaps TRBD2 (5 bases). The CDR3 runs 14 residues. Germline V gives CDR1 SGHVS, CDR2 FNYEAQ. The V and J ends lost 1 base and 5 bases respectively, with 12 bases between them. The CDR3 region has the DNA TGTGCCAGCAGCTTAGGTGGGAGCAATGACGAGCAGTACTTC. It encodes CASSLGGSNDEQYF. Supplemented by reference TRBV7-6 and TRBJ2-7, the full variable domain reads GAGVSQSPRYKVTKRGQDVALRCDPISGHVSLYWYRQALGQGPEFLTYFNYEAQQDKSGLPNDRFSAERPEGSISTLTIQRTEQRDSAMYRCASSLGGSNDEQYFGPGTRLTVT.

V is TRBV27 and J is TRBJ2-1; D not certain. CDR3 length: 15 residues. The ends were cut back, 6 bases at V and 6 bases at J, with 18 bases in the middle. Germline loops: CDR1 MNHEY, CDR2 SMNVEV (reference sequence). This CDR3 reads CASRAFRAGINEQFF. CDR3 nucleotides: TGTGCCAGCAGGGCCTTTAGGGCTGGGATCAATGAGCAGTTCTTC.

Many counts were recorded for this clonotype. The chain recombines TRBV27 with TRBJ2-3; 15 nucleotides agree with TRBD2. V lost 4 bases, J lost 3 bases, and 8 bases stayed unmatched. The CDR3 is 18 amino acids. Germline CDR1 reads MNHEY; CDR2 reads SMNVEV (reference sequence). CDR3 coding DNA: TGTGCCAGCAGTTGGACTAGCGGGAGGGCGTCAAGGACAGATACGCAGTATTTT. Amino acid sequence: CASSWTSGRASRTDTQYF.

This clonotype turned up a few times. The chain couples TRBV9 to TRBJ2-2; TRBD2 aligns across 8 bases. The CDR3 extends over 17 amino acids. The J segment lost 5 bases and the V segment lost 2 bases, leaving 11 bases of the junction unmatched. In germline, CDR1 is SGDLS, CDR2 YYNGEE. CDR3 region: CASSVTTGTSWTGELFF. The CDR3 coding sequence is TGTGCCAGCAGCGTCACAACCGGGACTAGTTGGACCGGGGAGCTGTTTTTT.

This clonotype was recorded many times. The gene calls are TRBV30 and TRBJ1-1; D is uncertain. The CDR3 extends over 10 amino acids. Germline V lookup: CDR1 GTSNPN, CDR2 SVGIG (reference sequence). V shed 0 bases and J shed 6 bases, with 2 bases lying between them. CDR3 in DNA: TGTGCCTGGAGTGTTCCTGAAGCTTTCTTT. Amino acid sequence: CAWSVPEAFF.

The chain carries TRBV20-1 and TRBJ2-3; D gene ambiguous. The CDR3 runs 12 residues. Trimming shortened V by 6 bases and J by 0 bases, and 7 bases separated the two germline ends. Germline assignment: CDR1 DFQATT and CDR2 SNEGSKA (reference sequence). The CDR3, as DNA: TGCAGTGCCAGAACTAGCACAGATACGCAGTATTTT. Translation gives CSARTSTDTQYF.

This clonotype showed up just a few times. This chain uses TRBV20-1 with TRBJ1-2; no clear D gene. CDR1 is DFQATT, CDR2 SNEGSKA, per germline (reference sequence). This CDR3 region has 14 residues. The V and J ends lost 3 bases and 5 bases respectively, with 16 bases between them. The CDR3 region has the DNA TGCAGTGCTAGTAACAGCCTACTACCTTATGGCTACACCTTC. Amino acids: CSASNSLLPYGYTF.

The V gene is TRBV27, the J gene TRBJ2-7; 10 nucleotides align to TRBD1. Germline V CDR1 and CDR2: MNHEY, SMNVEV (reference sequence). The CDR3 runs to 14 residues. Losses at the gene ends were 5 bases for V and 6 bases for J; bases not matched to a gene: 7. The CDR3 sequence: CASSLRQGAAEQYV. The DNA for the CDR3 is TGTGCCAGCAGTCTAAGACAGGGGGCGGCCGAGCAGTACGTC.